This note documents a single T cell receptor (beta chain) sequence. The antigen is unknown. The data belong to a study of T cells expressing NK-cell markers. Study summary: In sorted CD3+CD56+NKG2C+, CD3+CD56+NKG2C- and CD3+CD56-NKG2C+ T cells, TCR beta repertoires were obtained. Findings and limits, study-wide: Once again these clonotypes came out on top in the CD3+CD56-NKG2C+ fraction of four donors. It remained uncertain whether the expanded NKG2C+ T cell clones were specific for HCMV antigens.

Germline CDR1 LNHNV, CDR2 YYDKDF (reference sequence). The CDR3 totals 15 residues. TCRdb reprocessed the 5' RACE reads and reports one entry per CDR3 protein, with no DNA. The sample includes roughly 180,000 distinct CDR3 sequences. V usage is TRBV15 and J usage is TRBJ2-1; TCRdb lists TRBD2, though no DNA is available to test this call. The receptor comes from a woman between 18 and 70 years old in good health. Source material: blood T cells: a sorted CD56 or NKG2C T cell subset, CD4+ or CD8+ T cells, or bulk PBMC T cells (not recorded which). The CDR3: CATSSSQREIDEQFF.